This TCR beta chain is from a study of vaccination effects on CD4 cells after COVID-19. The overall study: Three convalescent patients were sampled both early and late post-vaccination.

Sequencing used immunoSEQ multiplex PCR; TCRdb keeps in-frame clones, though not all of them. The sample contains around 53,000 clones, around 80% of which appear only once. Scientists isolated CD4+ T cells after an approximately 10-day culture period ended. According to PCR results, the person was infected with SARS-CoV-2 between March and December 2020. Subjects were given two BNT162b2 or mRNA-1273 vaccine doses. Comments on this clone: The antigen remains undetermined.

This CDR3 is 14 amino acids long. Germline loops: CDR1 SNHLY, CDR2 FYNNEI. V lost 1 base to trimming and J lost 0 bases, with 4 bases between them. This material consisted of CD4+ T cells from PBMCs cultured without peptide, taken after COVID-19 vaccination. This TCR came from a human donor who had a prior SARS-CoV-2 infection. The chain couples TRBV2 to TRBJ1-3; D call uncertain. The CDR3 protein is CASSEVYSGNTIYF. CDR3 sequence (DNA): TGTGCCAGCAGTGAAGTTTACTCTGGAAACACCATATATTTT.